Here is one T cell receptor beta chain with its context. The target antigen is unknown. This sample is drawn from a study of response to subunit inactivated influenza vaccine. General study findings and limits: With each seasonal influenza vaccination, the authors suggested, few new T cells are recruited.

CDR3 length: 14 residues. The J segment lost 0 bases and the V segment lost 6 bases, leaving 5 bases of the junction unmatched. Germline assignment: CDR1 MNHEY and CDR2 SVGEGT. A single record per CDR3 protein comes from TCRdb applying MiXCR to the RT-PCR reads. The sample carries about 800,000 distinct CDR3 sequences, over 20% recorded once. The sequence came from a man aged 50 or older who received an inactivated influenza vaccine. The chain couples TRBV6-2 or TRBV6-3 to TRBJ2-7, with 7 bases matching TRBD1. The sequenced sample was PBMCs from blood, obtained 4 to 6 days after vaccination. The CDR3 bases are TGTGCCAGCAGATACAGGGGAAGCTCCTACGAGCAGTACTTC. It specifies CASRYRGSSYEQYF.